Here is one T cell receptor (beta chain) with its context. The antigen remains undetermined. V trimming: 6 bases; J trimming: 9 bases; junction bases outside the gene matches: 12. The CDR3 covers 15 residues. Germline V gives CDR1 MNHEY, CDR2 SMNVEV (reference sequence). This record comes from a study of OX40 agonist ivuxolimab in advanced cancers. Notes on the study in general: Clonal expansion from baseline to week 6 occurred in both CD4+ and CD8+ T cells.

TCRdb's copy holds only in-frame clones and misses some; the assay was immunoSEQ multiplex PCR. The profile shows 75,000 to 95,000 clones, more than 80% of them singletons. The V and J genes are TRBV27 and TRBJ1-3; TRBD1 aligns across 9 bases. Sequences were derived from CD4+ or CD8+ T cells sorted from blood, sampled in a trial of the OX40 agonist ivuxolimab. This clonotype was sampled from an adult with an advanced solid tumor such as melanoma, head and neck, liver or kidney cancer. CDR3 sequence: CASRAQGALGATIYF. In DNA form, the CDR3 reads TGTGCCAGCAGGGCACAGGGGGCTCTCGGGGCCACCATATATTTT.